This TCR beta chain was sequenced for a study of response to subunit inactivated influenza vaccine. Whole-study findings and limits: A suggestion made by the authors is that each seasonal influenza vaccination recruits few new T cells.

With regard to this clonotype: Its antigen is still unknown.

The V gene end was trimmed by 5 bases and the J gene end by 5 bases; junction bases not matched to a gene: 4. This CDR3 has 15 amino acids. TCRdb ran MiXCR on the RT-PCR reads and lists one entry per CDR3 protein. This table has 560,000 or so distinct CDR3 sequences, approximately 7.6% appearing once. This TCR was sampled from a man between 50 and 70 years old who received an inactivated influenza vaccine. The sequencing here drew on PBMCs from blood, taken 23 to 25 months after vaccination. V usage is TRBV12-3 or TRBV12-4 and J usage is TRBJ2-1; TRBD2 matches at 12 bases. DNA for the CDR3: TGTGCCAGCAGTCTGACTAGCGGGAGCAACAATGAGCAGTTCTTC. This encodes CASSLTSGSNNEQFF.